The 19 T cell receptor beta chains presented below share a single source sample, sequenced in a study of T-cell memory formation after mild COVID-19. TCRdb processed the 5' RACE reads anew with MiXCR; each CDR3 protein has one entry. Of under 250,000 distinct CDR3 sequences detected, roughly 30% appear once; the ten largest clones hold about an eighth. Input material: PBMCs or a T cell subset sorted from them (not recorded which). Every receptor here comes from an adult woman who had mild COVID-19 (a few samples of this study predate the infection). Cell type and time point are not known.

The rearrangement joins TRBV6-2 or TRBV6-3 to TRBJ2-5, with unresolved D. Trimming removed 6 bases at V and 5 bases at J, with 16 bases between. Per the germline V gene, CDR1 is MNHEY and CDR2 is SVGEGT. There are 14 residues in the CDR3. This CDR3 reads CASRIPGVRETQYF. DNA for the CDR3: TGTGCCAGCAGGATACCGGGCGTCCGGGAGACCCAGTACTTC.

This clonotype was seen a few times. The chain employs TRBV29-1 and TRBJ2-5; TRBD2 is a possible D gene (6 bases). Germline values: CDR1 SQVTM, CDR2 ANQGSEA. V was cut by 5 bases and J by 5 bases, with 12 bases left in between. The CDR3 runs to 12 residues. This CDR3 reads CSVTRGRETQYF. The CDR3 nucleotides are TGCAGCGTTACCCGGGGGAGGGAGACCCAGTACTTC.

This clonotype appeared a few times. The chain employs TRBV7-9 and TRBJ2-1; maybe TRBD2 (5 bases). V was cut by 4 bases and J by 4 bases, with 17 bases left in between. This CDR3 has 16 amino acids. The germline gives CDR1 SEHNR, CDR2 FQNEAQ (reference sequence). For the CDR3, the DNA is TGTGCCAGCAGCTCCTTCCAAGGGAGTATTTACAATGAGCAGTTCTTC. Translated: CASSSFQGSIYNEQFF.

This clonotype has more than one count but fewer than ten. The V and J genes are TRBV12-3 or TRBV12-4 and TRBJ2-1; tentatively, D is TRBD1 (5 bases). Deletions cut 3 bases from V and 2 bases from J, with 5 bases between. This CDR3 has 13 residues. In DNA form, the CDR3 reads TGTGCCAGCAGTTTCAGGGCCTACAATGAGCAGTTCTTC. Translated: CASSFRAYNEQFF.

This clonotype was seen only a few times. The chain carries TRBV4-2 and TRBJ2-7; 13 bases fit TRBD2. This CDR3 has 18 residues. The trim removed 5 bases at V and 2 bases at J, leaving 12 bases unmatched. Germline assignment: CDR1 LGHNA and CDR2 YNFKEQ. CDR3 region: CASSSHRPTSGGTYEQYF. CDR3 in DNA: TGTGCCAGCAGCTCCCACCGTCCGACTAGCGGGGGGACCTACGAGCAGTACTTC.

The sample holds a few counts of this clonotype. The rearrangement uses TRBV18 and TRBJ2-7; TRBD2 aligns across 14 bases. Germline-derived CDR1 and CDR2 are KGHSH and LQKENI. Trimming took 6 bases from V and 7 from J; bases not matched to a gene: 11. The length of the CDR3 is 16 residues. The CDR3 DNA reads TGTGCCAGCTCCCCGGGACTAGCGGGAGCGGCGGGAGAGCAGTACTTC. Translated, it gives CASSPGLAGAAGEQYF.

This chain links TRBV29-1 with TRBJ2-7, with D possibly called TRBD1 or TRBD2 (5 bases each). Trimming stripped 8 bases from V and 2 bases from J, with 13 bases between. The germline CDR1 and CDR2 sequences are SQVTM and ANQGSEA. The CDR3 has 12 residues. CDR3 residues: CSYRDGTYEQYF. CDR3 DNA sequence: TGCAGCTACCGGGACGGGACCTACGAGCAGTACTTC.

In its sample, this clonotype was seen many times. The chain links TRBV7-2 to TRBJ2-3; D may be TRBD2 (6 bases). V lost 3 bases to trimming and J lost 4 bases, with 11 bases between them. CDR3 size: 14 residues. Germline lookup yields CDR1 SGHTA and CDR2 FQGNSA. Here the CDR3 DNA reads TGTGCCAGCAGCTTTCGGGAGACGGCAGATACGCAGTATTTT. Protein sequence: CASSFRETADTQYF.

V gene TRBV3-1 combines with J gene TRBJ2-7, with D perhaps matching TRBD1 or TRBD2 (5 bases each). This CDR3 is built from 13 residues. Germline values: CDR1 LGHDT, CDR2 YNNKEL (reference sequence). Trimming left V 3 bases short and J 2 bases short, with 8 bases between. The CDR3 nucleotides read TGTGCCAGCAGCCAGGGGACCACCTACGAGCAGTACTTC. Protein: CASSQGTTYEQYF.

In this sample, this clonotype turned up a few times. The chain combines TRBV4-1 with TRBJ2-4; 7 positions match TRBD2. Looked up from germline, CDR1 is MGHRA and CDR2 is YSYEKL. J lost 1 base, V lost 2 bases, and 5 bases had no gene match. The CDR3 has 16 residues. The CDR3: CASSQPLGGAKNIQYF. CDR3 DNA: TGCGCCAGCAGCCAACCTCTGGGGGGGGCCAAAAACATTCAGTACTTC.

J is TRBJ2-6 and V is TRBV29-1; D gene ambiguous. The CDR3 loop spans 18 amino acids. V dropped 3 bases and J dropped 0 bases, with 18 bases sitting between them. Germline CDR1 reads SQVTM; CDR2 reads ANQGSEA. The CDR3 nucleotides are TGCAGCGTTGATTTGGCCACCCCGGCCGACTCTGGGGCCAACGTCCTGACTTTC. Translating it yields CSVDLATPADSGANVLTF. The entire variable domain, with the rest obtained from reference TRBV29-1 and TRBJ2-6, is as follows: SAVISQKPSRDICQRGTSLTIQCQVDSQVTMMFWYRQQPGQSLTLIATANQGSEATYESGFVIDKFPISRPNLTFSTLTVSNMSPEDSSIYLCSVDLATPADSGANVLTFGAGSRLTVL.

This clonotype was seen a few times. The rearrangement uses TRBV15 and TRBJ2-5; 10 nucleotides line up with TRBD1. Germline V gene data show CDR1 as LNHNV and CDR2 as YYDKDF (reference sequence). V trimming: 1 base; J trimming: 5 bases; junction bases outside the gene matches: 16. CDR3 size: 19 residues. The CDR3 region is CATSRVLSPGQGMSETQYF. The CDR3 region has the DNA TGTGCCACCAGCAGAGTCCTGTCCCCGGGACAGGGGATGTCGGAGACCCAGTACTTC.

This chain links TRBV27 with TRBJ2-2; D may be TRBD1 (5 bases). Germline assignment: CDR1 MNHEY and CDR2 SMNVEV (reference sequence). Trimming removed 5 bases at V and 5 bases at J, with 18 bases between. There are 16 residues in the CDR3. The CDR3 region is CASSPPRRDGTGELFF. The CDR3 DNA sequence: TGTGCCAGCAGTCCCCCCCGCAGGGATGGAACCGGGGAGCTGTTTTTT.

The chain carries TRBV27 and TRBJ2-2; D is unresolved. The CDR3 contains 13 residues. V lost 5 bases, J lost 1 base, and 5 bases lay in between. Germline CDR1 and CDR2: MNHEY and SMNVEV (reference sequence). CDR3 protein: CASSPMNTGELFF. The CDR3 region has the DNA TGTGCCAGCAGTCCAATGAACACCGGGGAGCTGTTTTTT.

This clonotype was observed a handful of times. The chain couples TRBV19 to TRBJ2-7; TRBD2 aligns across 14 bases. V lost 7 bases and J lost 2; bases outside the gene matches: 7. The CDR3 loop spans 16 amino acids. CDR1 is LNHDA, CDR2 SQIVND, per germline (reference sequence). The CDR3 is CASNAGTSGSTYEQYF. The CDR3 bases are TGTGCCAGTAACGCCGGGACTAGCGGGAGTACCTACGAGCAGTACTTC.

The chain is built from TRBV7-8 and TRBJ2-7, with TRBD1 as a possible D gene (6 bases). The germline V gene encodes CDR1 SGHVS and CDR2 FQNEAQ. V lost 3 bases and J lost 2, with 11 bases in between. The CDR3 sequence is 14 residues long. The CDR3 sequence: CASSFDRSAYEQYF. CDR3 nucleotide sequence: TGTGCCAGCAGCTTTGACAGGTCCGCCTACGAGCAGTACTTC. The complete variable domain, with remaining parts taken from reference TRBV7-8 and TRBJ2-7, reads GAGVSQSPRYKVAKRGQDVALRCDPISGHVSLFWYQQALGQGPEFLTYFQNEAQLDKSGLPSDRFFAERPEGSVSTLKIQRTQQEDSAVYLCASSFDRSAYEQYFGPGTRLTVT.

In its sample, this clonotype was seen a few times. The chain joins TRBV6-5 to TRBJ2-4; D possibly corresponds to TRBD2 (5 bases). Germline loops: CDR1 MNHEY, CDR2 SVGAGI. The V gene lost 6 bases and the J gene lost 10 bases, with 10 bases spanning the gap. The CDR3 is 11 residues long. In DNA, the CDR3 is TGTGCCAGCAGGATACTAGGGATTCAGTACTTC. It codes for CASRILGIQYF.

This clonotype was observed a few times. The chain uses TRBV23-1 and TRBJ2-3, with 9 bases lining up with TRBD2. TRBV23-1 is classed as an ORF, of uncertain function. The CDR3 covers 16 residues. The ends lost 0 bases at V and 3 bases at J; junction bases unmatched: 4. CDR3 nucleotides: TGCGCCAGCAGTCAATCGTTGACTAGCGGAACAGATACGCAGTATTTT. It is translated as CASSQSLTSGTDTQYF.

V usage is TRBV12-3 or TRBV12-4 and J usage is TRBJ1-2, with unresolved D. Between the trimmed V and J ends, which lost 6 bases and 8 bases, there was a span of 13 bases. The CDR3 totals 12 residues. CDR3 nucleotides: TGTGCCAGCAGCCCTAGGGTGTGGGGCTACACCTTC. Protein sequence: CASSPRVWGYTF.